A single sample gave rise to the 5 T cell receptor beta chains below, sequenced in a study of CD8+CD57+ T cells in acquired aplastic anemia. Genomic DNA served as template for TCR beta VDJ and CDR3 profiling. Using its own MiXCR run on the reads, TCRdb lists one record per CDR3 protein. Of 250,000 to 300,000 distinct CDR3 sequences detected, around 60% appear once; the ten largest clones hold 7.5% to 9%. Material for sequencing was sorted CD4+, CD8+, or CD8+CD57+ T cells (not recorded which) from PBMCs. Every receptor here comes from a human donor with severe aplastic anemia or a healthy control (not recorded which).

This clonotype turned up a few times. The rearrangement joins TRBV29-1 to TRBJ1-2; no definite D call. Germline CDR1 SQVTM, CDR2 ANQGSEA. This CDR3 contains 14 residues. V was trimmed by 0 bases and J by 5 bases, leaving 13 bases between them. The chain's CDR3 is CSVEDGRLFYGYTF. CDR3 coding DNA: TGCAGCGTTGAAGATGGACGGTTGTTTTATGGCTACACCTTC.

This clonotype was found many times. The chain is built from TRBV2 and TRBJ2-7; D unresolved. CDR3 size: 13 residues. Trimming took off 6 bases at V and 6 bases at J, with 15 bases between the two ends. CDR1 is SNHLY and CDR2 is FYNNEI in the germline V gene. The DNA for the CDR3 is TGTGCCAGCAGAGGAGAACTGGGGTCCGAGCAGTACTTC. Protein product: CASRGELGSEQYF.

This clonotype was found many times. The chain carries TRBV19 and TRBJ1-3; no reliable D call. The germline V and J ends were trimmed by 7 bases and 4 bases, with 11 bases remaining between them. This CDR3 is built from 13 residues. Germline CDR1 LNHDA, CDR2 SQIVND (reference sequence). For the CDR3, the DNA is TGTGCCAGTATAGGGAGTTTCGGAAACACCATATATTTT. Its translation is CASIGSFGNTIYF.

The sample holds many counts of this clonotype. The chain carries TRBV6-5 and TRBJ2-7; 7 nucleotides line up with TRBD2. V was clipped by 3 bases and J by 5 bases; unmatched bases: 10. Per germline, CDR1 MNHEY and CDR2 SVGAGI. The CDR3 is made up of 15 amino acids. The CDR3 loop is CASSYGRGGADEQYF. The CDR3 DNA sequence: TGTGCCAGCAGTTATGGGAGGGGAGGGGCGGACGAGCAGTACTTC.

The V gene is TRBV29-1, the J gene TRBJ1-1; 9 bases are a match to TRBD1. The CDR3 has 12 residues. Losses at the gene ends were 6 bases for V and 8 bases for J; bases not matched to a gene: 7. Germline CDR1 is SQVTM and CDR2 is ANQGSEA. The CDR3: CSVLMTGGEAFF. CDR3 DNA sequence: TGCAGCGTGCTGATGACAGGGGGGGAAGCTTTCTTT.